This entry concerns a single TCR beta chain. Antigen specificity is unknown. The data belong to a study of T cell repertoires in cytomegalovirus infection. Study overall: Selected CMV epitopes included recently identified HLA-C-restricted ones as well as well-studied HLA-B-restricted ones.

The CDR3 covers 15 residues. Deletions cut 5 bases from V and 5 bases from J, with 16 bases between. CDR1 is MNHNS, CDR2 SASEGT, per germline. General study findings and limits: Of the TCR beta families, the public ones yielded a cumulative frequency that identified carriers of CMV plus the relevant HLA. The ex vivo response was dominated by HLA-C-restricted CMV-specific TCR beta clonotypes.

TCRdb itself ran the reads through MiXCR, one entry per CDR3 protein. Altogether about half a million distinct CDR3 sequences are present, 42% being singletons, with the ten largest covering 43%. Specimen: cultured PBMCs, collected from culture after CMV antigen stimulation. This receptor was identified in a human donor in good health (CMV status not recorded). Some clones in this sample may be carry-over from other donors' samples. The gene calls are TRBV6-1 and TRBJ2-1; the D gene is possibly TRBD2 (7 bases). CDR3 residues: CASSYGGAGNNEQFF. The CDR3 DNA reads TGTGCCAGCAGTTATGGGGGGGCTGGAAACAATGAGCAGTTCTTC.